Below are 23 T cell receptor beta chains sequenced from a single sample in a study of blood T cell repertoires in COVID-19 (dated by TCRdb to the early 2020s). Library method: the immunoSEQ multiplex PCR assay. The immuneACCESS repertoire file appears here via TCRdb, limited to in-frame rearrangements. These files lack a portion of the clones; in checked studies, under half of the deficit traces to unresolved V genes, and the cause of the others is not known. Present in this sample are roughly 440,000 clones, around 88% of which were seen just once. Around 12% of the sample is taken by the ten largest. Sequenced: peripheral blood. Receptors were obtained from a woman aged 45-59 years with COVID-19, enrolled during active disease.

The V call is TRBV6-1, the J call TRBJ1-1, with 8 bases fitting TRBD1. V trimming: 3 bases; J trimming: 10 bases; junction bases outside the gene matches: 19. Germline CDR1 MNHNS, CDR2 SASEGT. The length of the CDR3 is 17 residues. CDR3 region: CASSERGTGAGKGAAFF. The CDR3, as DNA: TGTGCCAGCAGTGAGAGGGGGACAGGCGCTGGGAAAGGTGCAGCTTTCTTT.

The V call is TRBV2, the J call TRBJ1-2; D call uncertain. The V end lost 1 base, the J end lost 8 bases, and 11 bases lay between the germline ends. The V gene's germline CDR1 is SNHLY and CDR2 FYNNEI. The CDR3 is 13 amino acids. This CDR3 reads CASSEGSPRGYTF. The CDR3 nucleotides read TGTGCCAGCAGTGAAGGGTCCCCGAGGGGCTACACCTTC.

The chain has TRBV28 and TRBJ1-2; D gene ambiguous. V was pared by 4 bases and J by 2 bases, with 8 bases between. The germline gives CDR1 MDHEN, CDR2 SYDVKM. The CDR3 consists of 13 residues. The DNA for the CDR3 is TGTGCCAGCAGTTCCGACATCAACTATGGCTACACCTTC. It yields the protein CASSSDINYGYTF.

The chain uses TRBV4-1 and TRBJ1-1; D remains ambiguous. The ends were cut back, 8 bases at V and 1 base at J, with 11 bases in the middle. Germline assignment: CDR1 MGHRA and CDR2 YSYEKL. This CDR3 comprises 13 residues. The CDR3, as DNA: TGCGCCAGCGTCGCGCGGGAGAACACTGAAGCTTTCTTT. Amino acid sequence: CASVARENTEAFF.

The V call is TRBV10-3, the J call TRBJ2-7, with D possibly matching TRBD2 (5 bases). V was cut by 2 bases and J by 1 base, with 9 bases left in between. Germline V gives CDR1 ENHRY, CDR2 SYGVKD. The CDR3 has 14 amino acids. The chain's CDR3 is CAISEAGLSYEQYF. The CDR3 DNA follows: TGTGCCATCAGTGAGGCGGGTCTTTCCTACGAGCAGTACTTC.

This sequence joins TRBV29-1 and TRBJ1-2; D remains unclear. CDR3 size: 12 residues. Trimming left V 7 bases short and J 0 bases short, with 9 bases between. Germline V gene lookup returns CDR1 SQVTM and CDR2 ANQGSEA. The CDR3 here is CSGNSPNYGYTF. The CDR3 region has the DNA TGCAGCGGAAACAGTCCTAACTATGGCTACACCTTC.

The CDR3, as DNA: TGCGCCAGCAGCTTATGGACAGGGTCCTCCCAAGAGACCCAGTACTTC. Translated, it gives CASSLWTGSSQETQYF. The rearrangement joins TRBV5-1 to TRBJ2-5; 8 bases align to TRBD1. The V gene's germline CDR1 is SGHRS and CDR2 YFSETQ. The CDR3 is made up of 16 amino acids. Trimming at V came to 2 bases and at J to 1 base, leaving 7 bases not matched to a gene.

The chain couples TRBV7-9 to TRBJ2-1; 11 bases line up with TRBD2. V shed 3 bases and J 2 bases; nucleotides not matched to a gene: 3. CDR3 size: 16 residues. Germline CDR1 is SEHNR and CDR2 is FQNEAQ (reference sequence). CDR3 amino acids: CASSFFSGGAYNEQFF. Written as DNA, the CDR3 is TGTGCCAGCAGCTTTTTTAGCGGGGGGGCCTACAATGAGCAGTTCTTC.

This clone was counted only a few times. The chain is built from TRBV18 and TRBJ1-5, with D possibly TRBD1 on 6 matching bases. V lost 3 bases and J 5 bases, leaving 14 bases between the germline ends. The CDR3 has 15 amino acids. Looked up from germline, CDR1 is KGHSH and CDR2 is LQKENI. The chain's CDR3 is CASSPLGGGDQPQHF. Written as DNA, the CDR3 is TGTGCCAGCTCACCCTTAGGGGGAGGGGATCAGCCCCAGCATTTT.

On this clone itself: Other DNA sequences in this sample translate to the same CDR3. The chain couples TRBV3-1 (or the pseudogene TRBV3-2) to TRBJ1-1; D not resolved. The CDR3 contains 13 residues. The germline V gene has CDR1 LGHDT and CDR2 YNNKEL (reference sequence). V dropped 1 base and J dropped 5 bases, with 8 bases sitting between them. The DNA for the CDR3 is TGTGCCAGCAGCCAAGTCCCCGGGACTGAAGCTTTCTTT. Its protein product is CASSQVPGTEAFF.

The chain couples TRBV29-1 to TRBJ1-1; tentative D call: TRBD1 (5 bases). Germline V CDR1 and CDR2: SQVTM, ANQGSEA. This CDR3 is 13 amino acids long. Trimming removed 6 bases at V and 2 bases at J, with 13 bases between. The CDR3 is CSVERGDNTEAFF. In nucleotides, the CDR3 is TGCAGCGTCGAAAGGGGTGATAACACTGAAGCTTTCTTT.

V usage is TRBV5-5 and J usage is TRBJ1-3, with 8 bases identical to TRBD1. The length of the CDR3 is 18 residues. In germline, CDR1 is SGHKS, CDR2 YYEKEE (reference sequence). The V segment lost 2 bases and the J segment 2 bases; nucleotides outside the gene matches: 12. The CDR3 bases are TGTGCCAGCAGCTTAGTATCGGCCGGACAGGGTACTGGAAACACCATATATTTT. Amino acids: CASSLVSAGQGTGNTIYF.

The CDR3 nucleotides are TGTGCTTCGACAGGGGTTTTTGGGTCACCCCTCCACTTT. Protein product: CASTGVFGSPLHF. The genes are TRBV30 and TRBJ1-6, with TRBD1 matching over 8 bases. CDR3 length: 13 residues. Germline V lookup: CDR1 GTSNPN, CDR2 SVGIG (reference sequence).

This sequence joins TRBV7-2 and TRBJ2-3, with D unresolved. V shed 1 base and J shed 5 bases, with 7 bases lying between them. In germline, CDR1 is SGHTA, CDR2 FQGNSA. The CDR3 extends over 13 amino acids. CDR3 residues: CASSLGDGDTQYF. The CDR3 region has the DNA TGTGCCAGCAGCTTAGGAGATGGAGATACGCAGTATTTT.

The chain combines TRBV7-2 with TRBJ1-1, with TRBD1 matching 11 bases. The CDR3 extends over 14 amino acids. Losses at the gene ends were 5 bases for V and 5 bases for J; bases not matched to a gene: 4. Germline loops: CDR1 SGHTA, CDR2 FQGNSA. The CDR3 region has the DNA TGTGCCAGCAGCCCGTGGGACAGGGGGACTGAAGCTTTCTTT. The encoded protein is CASSPWDRGTEAFF.

The chain combines TRBV9 with TRBJ2-1; D remains unclear. CDR1 and CDR2 from the germline V gene are SGDLS and YYNGEE. The CDR3 has 15 amino acids. Trimming left V 0 bases short and J 1 base short, with 8 bases between. This chain's CDR3 is CASSVDLFSYNEQFF. As DNA, the CDR3 is TGTGCCAGCAGCGTAGATCTTTTTTCCTACAATGAGCAGTTCTTC.

The chain is built from TRBV3-1 (or the pseudogene TRBV3-2) and TRBJ2-5, with 9 bases that match TRBD2. The V and J ends lost 5 bases and 4 bases, in that order; junction bases with no gene match: 14. Looked up from germline, CDR1 is LGHDT and CDR2 is YNNKEL (reference sequence). There are 17 residues in the CDR3. CDR3 sequence: CASSYRIRRGGTETQYF. Written as DNA, the CDR3 is TGTGCCAGCAGCTATAGGATACGGCGGGGGGGCACAGAGACCCAGTACTTC.

The rearrangement links TRBV5-4 to TRBJ1-1; 8 bases fit TRBD1. Germline CDR1 reads SGHNT; CDR2 reads YYREEE (reference sequence). V trimming: 4 bases; J trimming: 5 bases; junction bases outside the gene matches: 4. The CDR3 totals 13 residues. CDR3 residues: CASSLDRETEAFF. The CDR3 DNA is TGTGCCAGCAGCCTGGACAGGGAAACTGAAGCTTTCTTT.

This clone appeared a single time. V and J are TRBV18 and TRBJ1-4, with D unclear. CDR1 is KGHSH and CDR2 is LQKENI in the germline V gene. The CDR3 sequence is 13 residues long. V lost 5 bases, J lost 3 bases, and 7 bases lay in between. The CDR3 sequence is CASSGQANEKLFF. The CDR3 DNA follows: TGTGCCAGCTCAGGGCAGGCTAATGAAAAACTGTTTTTT.

To note about this clone: Other DNA sequences of this sample code for an identical CDR3. This rearrangement joins TRBV9 to TRBJ2-7, with TRBD2 matching over 9 bases. This CDR3 has 16 amino acids. V trimming: 0 bases; J trimming: 2 bases; junction bases outside the gene matches: 6. The germline V gene encodes CDR1 SGDLS and CDR2 YYNGEE. The CDR3 DNA reads TGTGCCAGCAGCGTAGACCCGGGACTAGCCCCCTACGAGCAGTACTTC. It is translated as CASSVDPGLAPYEQYF.

The chain employs TRBV11-3 and TRBJ2-1, with 11 bases lining up with TRBD2. The CDR3 sequence is 15 residues long. After removal of 5 bases from V and 10 bases from J, the junction contained 10 bases not matched to a gene. Germline V gives CDR1 SGHNT, CDR2 YENEEA. The CDR3 region is CASSKTYSGGDEQFF. For the CDR3, the DNA is TGTGCCAGCAGCAAGACCTATAGCGGGGGGGACGAGCAGTTCTTC.

The J gene is TRBJ1-6, the V gene TRBV6-5; 7 nucleotides match TRBD1. In germline, CDR1 is MNHEY, CDR2 SVGAGI. The CDR3 sequence is 15 residues long. The V segment lost 2 bases and the J segment 9 bases; nucleotides outside the gene matches: 7. The CDR3 loop is CASSYRQGAVSPLHF. CDR3 in DNA: TGTGCCAGCAGTTACAGACAGGGTGCCGTTTCACCCCTCCACTTT.

This rearrangement joins TRBV13 to TRBJ2-7; 8 nucleotides match TRBD2. This CDR3 has 16 residues. V lost 5 bases to trimming and J lost 5 bases; unmatched junction nucleotides: 14. CDR1 is PRHDT and CDR2 is FYEKMQ in the germline V gene (reference sequence). The CDR3 bases are TGTGCCAGCAGCCCCGCCGGGTTCGGGGGGGCCGACGAGCAGTACTTC. Amino acids: CASSPAGFGGADEQYF. Supplemented by reference TRBV13 and TRBJ2-7, the full variable domain reads AAGVIQSPRHLIKEKRETATLKCYPIPRHDTVYWYQQGPGQDPQFLISFYEKMQSDKGSIPDRFSAQQFSDYHSELNMSSLELGDSALYFCASSPAGFGGADEQYFGPGTRLTVT.